This passage covers 17 T cell receptor beta chains from one sample sequenced in a study of chemoradiotherapy in HPV16-positive cancers. The repertoire was sequenced with immunoSEQ multiplex PCR; TCRdb's copy has only in-frame clones and lacks some. Of about 15,000 clones in the sample, about three quarters were seen once. The material was obtained from a patient who underwent chemoradiotherapy. The receptors were sampled from a human donor with HPV-associated anogenital cancer.

This chain joins TRBV7-8 and TRBJ2-4, with D possibly being TRBD2 (5 bases). The CDR3 runs 16 residues. The germline CDR1 and CDR2 sequences are SGHVS and FQNEAQ. The germline V and J ends were trimmed by 5 bases and 2 bases, with 16 bases remaining between them. Here the CDR3 reads CASSPQPVGTKNIQYF. CDR3 sequence (DNA): TGTGCCAGCAGCCCCCAGCCTGTCGGGACCAAAAACATTCAGTACTTC. The whole variable domain, remainder taken from reference TRBV7-8 and TRBJ2-4, is GAGVSQSPRYKVAKRGQDVALRCDPISGHVSLFWYQQALGQGPEFLTYFQNEAQLDKSGLPSDRFFAERPEGSVSTLKIQRTQQEDSAVYLCASSPQPVGTKNIQYFGAGTRLSVL.

The rearrangement links TRBV5-1 to TRBJ2-7; the D call may be TRBD1 or TRBD2 (6 bases each). Trimming took 0 bases from V and 0 from J, leaving 10 bases between them. The CDR3 is 15 amino acids. Germline values: CDR1 SGHRS, CDR2 YFSETQ. The CDR3 protein is CASSLEGGNSYEQYF. In nucleotides, the CDR3 is TGCGCCAGCAGCTTGGAGGGGGGAAACTCCTACGAGCAGTACTTC. Based on the CDR3 plus reference TRBV5-1 and TRBJ2-7, the full variable domain is KAGVTQTPRYLIKTRGQQVTLSCSPISGHRSVSWYQQTPGQGLQFLFEYFSETQRNKGNFPGRFSGRQFSNSRSEMNVSTLELGDSALYLCASSLEGGNSYEQYFGPGTRLTVT.

The V and J genes are TRBV6-6 and TRBJ2-5, with D possibly TRBD2 on 6 matching bases. CDR1 and CDR2 (germline): MNHNY, SVGAGI (reference sequence). Trimming cost V 5 bases and J 5 bases, with 21 bases left between them. This CDR3 contains 16 residues. CDR3 sequence (DNA): TGTGCCAGCAGTACTGAACCAGGGAGACGGGGGGAGACCCAGTACTTC. Protein: CASSTEPGRRGETQYF.

The rearrangement joins TRBV7-2 to TRBJ1-3; D is undetermined. Germline CDR1 and CDR2: SGHTA and FQGNSA. Trimming shortened V by 2 bases and J by 5 bases, and 7 bases separated the two germline ends. CDR3 length: 13 amino acids. The CDR3, as DNA: TGTGCCAGCAGCTTAACATCGAGAAACACCATATATTTT. It is translated as CASSLTSRNTIYF.

The rearrangement links TRBV5-6 to TRBJ1-6; D may be TRBD1 (5 bases). CDR1 SGHDT and CDR2 YYEEEE come from the germline V gene. The CDR3 extends over 16 amino acids. V lost 0 bases and J lost 12, with 19 bases in between. The CDR3 is CASSLGPGIIDLPLHF. The CDR3 DNA follows: TGTGCCAGCAGCTTGGGGCCAGGGATAATCGATTTACCCCTCCACTTT.

This clone has a handful of counts. The chain carries TRBV5-5 and TRBJ1-6; D unclear. Germline V lookup: CDR1 SGHKS, CDR2 YYEKEE (reference sequence). V lost 4 bases and J 10 bases, leaving 12 bases between the germline ends. The CDR3 length is 13 residues. The CDR3, as DNA: TGTGCCAGCAGCCACGGACCGGGATCACCCCTCCACTTT. As protein: CASSHGPGSPLHF.

This clone counts as large. Different DNA sequences within this sample yield the same CDR3. The chain has TRBV7-6 and TRBJ2-7; D ambiguous. The CDR3 is 13 amino acids. The germline CDR1 and CDR2 sequences are SGHVS and FNYEAQ. Trimming removed 6 bases from V and 3 bases from J, with 12 bases in between. The CDR3 region is CASSSGPNYEQYF. The CDR3 DNA follows: TGTGCCAGCAGTTCCGGGCCCAACTACGAGCAGTACTTC.

This clone is a singleton in its sample. The chain links TRBV15 to TRBJ2-3, with TRBD1 matching 9 bases. Germline V lookup: CDR1 LNHNV, CDR2 YYDKDF (reference sequence). The CDR3 has 15 residues. With V trimmed by 1 base and J by 4 bases, 3 bases remained unmatched. The CDR3 sequence: CATSRGGQGPDTQYF. The DNA of the CDR3 is TGTGCCACCAGCAGAGGAGGACAGGGGCCAGATACGCAGTATTTT. The variable domain in full, with the rest retrieved from reference TRBV15 and TRBJ2-3, is DAMVIQNPRYQVTQFGKPVTLSCSQTLNHNVMYWYQQKSSQAPKLLFHYYDKDFNNEADTPDNFQSRRPNTSFCFLDIRSPGLGDTAMYLCATSRGGQGPDTQYFGPGTRLTVL.

The J gene is TRBJ2-3, the V gene TRBV6-6; no definite D call. Germline assignment: CDR1 MNHNY and CDR2 SVGAGI (reference sequence). V shed 6 bases and J shed 0 bases, with 7 bases lying between them. This CDR3 is built from 13 residues. The CDR3 sequence: CASSRASTDTQYF. Here the CDR3 DNA reads TGTGCCAGCAGCCGCGCTAGCACAGATACGCAGTATTTT.

This clone came up once. This chain links TRBV7-9 with TRBJ2-3; D may be TRBD2 (6 bases). V lost 5 bases and J lost 0, with 15 bases in between. The V gene's germline CDR1 is SEHNR and CDR2 FQNEAQ (reference sequence). CDR3 length equals 16 residues. The CDR3 coding sequence is TGTGCCAGCAGCATTCGGCCTAGCGCTAGCACAGATACGCAGTATTTT. Translation gives CASSIRPSASTDTQYF.

This chain joins TRBV7-9 and TRBJ1-1; D unclear. The germline V and J ends were trimmed by 1 base and 1 base, with 16 bases remaining between them. CDR1 is SEHNR, CDR2 FQNEAQ, per germline (reference sequence). CDR3 length: 17 amino acids. CDR3 in DNA: TGTGCCAGCAGCTTAGGGAGGGCCTCAATCCAGAACACTGAAGCTTTCTTT. It codes for CASSLGRASIQNTEAFF.

The gene calls are TRBV2 and TRBJ1-6; tentative D call: TRBD1 (5 bases). Germline V gene data show CDR1 as SNHLY and CDR2 as FYNNEI. The V gene lost 2 bases and the J gene lost 10 bases, with 15 bases spanning the gap. The CDR3 length is 15 residues. CDR3 sequence: CASSELEGTGSPLHF. CDR3 DNA: TGTGCCAGCAGTGAACTCGAGGGCACAGGATCACCCCTCCACTTT.

The chain has TRBV18 and TRBJ2-1; TRBD1 matches at 7 bases. The germline gives CDR1 KGHSH, CDR2 LQKENI. CDR3 length equals 15 residues. V was clipped by 3 bases and J by 10 bases; unmatched bases: 12. DNA for the CDR3: TGTGCCAGCTCACCTACGGGACAGATTACAATGGAGCAGTTCTTC. It yields the protein CASSPTGQITMEQFF. The whole variable domain, remainder taken from reference TRBV18 and TRBJ2-1, is NAGVMQNPRHLVRRRGQEARLRCSPMKGHSHVYWYRQLPEEGLKFMVYLQKENIIDESGMPKERFSAEFPKEGPSILRIQQVVRGDSAAYFCASSPTGQITMEQFFGPGTRLTVL.

The V call is TRBV19, the J call TRBJ1-1, with D maybe TRBD1 (5 bases). This CDR3 spans 13 amino acids. The V end lost 4 bases, the J end lost 4 bases, and 10 bases lay between the germline ends. Germline CDR1 LNHDA, CDR2 SQIVND (reference sequence). The CDR3 sequence is CASSKPGTTEAFF. CDR3 sequence (DNA): TGTGCCAGTAGTAAGCCAGGGACCACTGAAGCTTTCTTT.

The genes are TRBV4-1 and TRBJ2-1; D might be TRBD2 (6 bases). CDR3 length: 15 residues. Germline lookup yields CDR1 MGHRA and CDR2 YSYEKL. V was shortened by 4 bases and J by 0 bases, with 10 bases between the two germline ends. Here the CDR3 reads CASSRGTLSYNEQFF. The CDR3 DNA is TGCGCCAGCAGCCGTGGGACTCTCTCCTACAATGAGCAGTTCTTC.

The chain couples TRBV28 to TRBJ2-1; the D is unclear. Trimming took off 2 bases at V and 0 bases at J, with 8 bases between the two ends. This CDR3 has 15 residues. The germline CDR1 and CDR2 sequences are MDHEN and SYDVKM. The CDR3 DNA sequence: TGTGCCAGCAGTTTACGGTGGAGCTCCTACAATGAGCAGTTCTTC. It encodes CASSLRWSSYNEQFF. The variable domain in full, completed from reference TRBV28 and TRBJ2-1, reads DVKVTQSSRYLVKRTGEKVFLECVQDMDHENMFWYRQDPGLGLRLIYFSYDVKMKEKGDIPEGYSVSREKKERFSLILESASTNQTSMYLCASSLRWSSYNEQFFGPGTRLTVL.

The V call is TRBV6-5, the J call TRBJ2-7; 10 positions agree with TRBD1. Germline V gene lookup returns CDR1 MNHEY and CDR2 SVGAGI. Losses at the gene ends were 0 bases for V and 4 bases for J; bases not matched to a gene: 6. The CDR3 is made up of 16 amino acids. CDR3 nucleotide sequence: TGTGCCAGCAGTTACTCGGGGACAGGGGACGGGTACGAGCAGTACTTC. Translating it yields CASSYSGTGDGYEQYF.